This paragraph reports one TCR beta chain. Its antigen is unknown. The germline V gene encodes CDR1 SNHLY and CDR2 FYNNEI. This CDR3 comprises 19 residues. Trimming stripped 1 base from V and 1 base from J, with 22 bases between. Generated by immunoSEQ multiplex PCR, the TCRdb table keeps only in-frame clones and is missing some. In the table there are 13,000 or so clones, 60% to 85% of which are singletons. This specimen belongs to a study of tumor-infiltrating lymphocytes in localized non-small cell lung cancer. The study's findings and limits: Different pieces of the same tissue went to different assays, confounding technical variation with intratumor heterogeneity.

V is TRBV2 and J is TRBJ1-1, with D tentatively TRBD1 (5 bases). Sample: lung tumor tissue. The clonotype originates from a human donor with non-small cell lung cancer. The CDR3 here is CASSEGTGTYFDGNTEAFF. DNA of the CDR3: TGTGCCAGCAGTGAAGGGACCGGGACTTACTTCGATGGGAACACTGAAGCTTTCTTT.